These 19 T cell receptor beta chains originate from one sample sequenced in a study of beta chain features in type 1 diabetes. Since all of the isolated RNA was reverse transcribed, expressed TCRB transcripts were what got sequenced. TCRdb keeps only in-frame clones here, not all; method: immunoSEQ multiplex PCR. In the table there are some 410,000 clones, 11% of which are singletons. Sample: naive CD4+ T cells from blood. The receptor set was obtained from a woman younger than 30 in good health.

The CDR3 nucleotides are TGTGCCAGCAGCTTAGATCGAAGGACCCAGTACTTC. Translated: CASSLDRRTQYF. The chain carries TRBV11-2 and TRBJ2-5; unclear D gene. This CDR3 is 12 amino acids long. CDR1 SGHAT and CDR2 FQNNGV come from the germline V gene. Trimming cost V 0 bases and J 7 bases, with 6 bases left between them.

The rearrangement uses TRBV7-3 and TRBJ2-1; the match to TRBD2 covers 9 bases. CDR1 and CDR2 from the germline V gene are SGHTA and FQGTGA. The CDR3 spans 11 residues. With 7 bases clipped from V and 9 bases from J, the junction kept 1 base outside the gene matches. CDR3 region: CASTSGTEQFF. CDR3 nucleotides: TGTGCCAGCACTAGCGGGACTGAGCAGTTCTTC.

J is TRBJ1-5 and V is TRBV2; D gene unclear. This CDR3 comprises 12 residues. CDR1 and CDR2 from the germline V gene are SNHLY and FYNNEI. The ends were cut back, 4 bases at V and 10 bases at J, with 11 bases in the middle. CDR3 residues: CASSGMGDPQHF. The CDR3 DNA sequence: TGTGCCAGCAGTGGCATGGGTGATCCCCAGCATTTT.

The chain employs TRBV29-1 and TRBJ2-7; 12 positions match TRBD2. CDR3 length equals 16 residues. Looked up from germline, CDR1 is SQVTM and CDR2 is ANQGSEA. J lost 2 bases, V lost 4 bases, and 9 bases had no gene match. The CDR3 region is CSVGTSGTIPPYEQYF. The CDR3 bases are TGCAGCGTTGGGACTAGCGGGACCATCCCGCCCTACGAGCAGTACTTC.

The V gene is TRBV30, the J gene TRBJ1-4; D unresolved. The length of the CDR3 is 12 residues. Germline V lookup: CDR1 GTSNPN, CDR2 SVGIG (reference sequence). The ends were cut back, 5 bases at V and 7 bases at J, with 11 bases in the middle. As DNA, the CDR3 is TGTGCCTGGGACGGACTGACTGAAAAACTGTTTTTT. As protein: CAWDGLTEKLFF.

This clone was seen more than once but under ten times. The chain recombines TRBV5-1 with TRBJ2-3; D possibly corresponds to TRBD2 (6 bases). V was shortened by 1 base and J by 5 bases, with 17 bases between the two germline ends. The germline V gene encodes CDR1 SGHRS and CDR2 YFSETQ. This CDR3 has 16 residues. The CDR3 loop is CASSLSGRGGQDTQYF. Written as DNA, the CDR3 is TGCGCCAGCAGCTTGTCCGGACGGGGAGGCCAAGATACGCAGTATTTT.

The chain has TRBV9 and TRBJ2-1, with 9 bases fitting TRBD2. The CDR3 is made up of 17 amino acids. The germline CDR1 and CDR2 sequences are SGDLS and YYNGEE. Trimming took 0 bases from V and 1 from J; bases not matched to a gene: 5. The CDR3 protein is CASSVGSLAGSYNEQFF. As DNA, the CDR3 is TGTGCCAGCAGCGTAGGATCCCTAGCGGGGTCCTACAATGAGCAGTTCTTC.

V usage is TRBV4-3 and J usage is TRBJ2-5; no definite D call. V dropped 4 bases and J dropped 7 bases, with 13 bases sitting between them. CDR1 is LGHNA, CDR2 YSLEER, per germline. The CDR3 totals 13 residues. CDR3 region: CASSRRIDGTQYF. DNA of the CDR3: TGCGCCAGCAGCCGGCGGATAGACGGGACCCAGTACTTC.

The rearrangement joins TRBV7-2 to TRBJ2-7; tentatively, D is TRBD2 (6 bases). The CDR3 consists of 14 residues. Germline CDR1 is SGHTA and CDR2 is FQGNSA. V was cut by 5 bases and J by 3 bases, with 14 bases left in between. CDR3 loop: CASSSAAGSYEQYV. The CDR3 bases are TGTGCCAGCAGCAGCGCAGCGGGTAGCTACGAGCAGTACGTC.

The rearrangement uses TRBV7-9 and TRBJ2-3; TRBD1 aligns across 9 bases. The V gene end was trimmed by 5 bases and the J gene end by 1 base; junction bases not matched to a gene: 4. CDR3 length: 15 amino acids. Germline CDR1 reads SEHNR; CDR2 reads FQNEAQ (reference sequence). CDR3 sequence: CASSRRDRGTDTQYF. For the CDR3, the DNA is TGTGCCAGCAGCCGCCGGGACAGGGGCACAGATACGCAGTATTTT.

This clone was found a few times. V is TRBV6-1 and J is TRBJ2-5; the D gene is possibly TRBD1 (6 bases). V gave up 7 bases and J gave up 1 base, with 13 bases separating them. Germline V gene data show CDR1 as MNHNS and CDR2 as SASEGT. The CDR3 is 14 amino acids. CDR3 protein: CASIATGGQETQYF. CDR3 DNA sequence: TGTGCCAGCATTGCGACAGGTGGCCAAGAGACCCAGTACTTC.

This rearrangement joins TRBV7-9 to TRBJ2-3; TRBD1 is a possible D gene (5 bases). Germline V lookup: CDR1 SEHNR, CDR2 FQNEAQ (reference sequence). This CDR3 has 14 amino acids. V lost 4 bases and J 0 bases, leaving 8 bases between the germline ends. CDR3 region: CASSSRQSTDTQYF. Written as DNA, the CDR3 is TGTGCCAGCAGCTCGCGACAGAGCACAGATACGCAGTATTTT.

V and J are TRBV4-2 and TRBJ2-6; TRBD1 might be the D (6 bases). Trimming pared 4 bases from V and 0 bases from J, leaving 13 bases between. This CDR3 contains 17 residues. In germline, CDR1 is LGHNA, CDR2 YNFKEQ. The CDR3 DNA reads as TGTGCCAGCAGCCCGGGACATGTCGACTCTGGGGCCAACGTCCTGACTTTC. Its translation is CASSPGHVDSGANVLTF.

This clone was seen a handful of times. This sequence joins TRBV2 and TRBJ2-4; 10 positions match TRBD2. J lost 6 bases, V lost 8 bases, and 4 bases had no gene match. Germline CDR1 SNHLY, CDR2 FYNNEI. CDR3 size: 13 residues. The CDR3 bases are TGTGCCAGCGGAAGGACTAGCGGAAACATTCAGTACTTC. As protein: CASGRTSGNIQYF.

This clone occurred a few times. The J gene is TRBJ1-2, the V gene TRBV9; D perhaps matches TRBD1 (5 bases). Trimming cost V 2 bases and J 7 bases, with 18 bases left between them. The CDR3 spans 15 residues. The germline V gene encodes CDR1 SGDLS and CDR2 YYNGEE. CDR3 nucleotides: TGTGCCAGCAGCGTTTTTGAGGGGTCGGGAAGTGGCTACACCTTC. Translation: CASSVFEGSGSGYTF.

This clone was recorded a few times. The chain employs TRBV11-3 and TRBJ2-1, with D perhaps being TRBD1 or TRBD2 (5 bases each). Germline loops: CDR1 SGHNT, CDR2 YENEEA. Trimming cost V 3 bases and J 2 bases, with 8 bases left between them. This CDR3 is built from 14 residues. The DNA for the CDR3 is TGTGCCAGCAGCTTGAGGGGCCCCTACAATGAGCAGTTCTTC. Its translation is CASSLRGPYNEQFF.

CDR3 sequence reads: CASSQDGGISNQPQHF. CDR3 DNA sequence: TGCGCCAGCAGCCAAGACGGAGGGATTAGCAATCAGCCCCAGCATTTT. This chain connects TRBV4-1 to TRBJ1-5; D uncertain. Germline V gene data show CDR1 as MGHRA and CDR2 as YSYEKL. The length of the CDR3 is 16 residues. Trimming left V 0 bases short and J 0 bases short, with 9 bases between.

This clone was observed a few times. At the DNA level, this CDR3 is encoded by other sequences in the same sample as well. This chain connects TRBV7-2 to TRBJ1-1; a weak D match, TRBD1 (6 bases). CDR3 size: 15 residues. V lost 5 bases and J lost 0, with 13 bases in between. The germline V gene encodes CDR1 SGHTA and CDR2 FQGNSA. The CDR3 reads CASSTRTGMNTEAFF. CDR3 nucleotides: TGTGCCAGCAGCACACGAACAGGGATGAACACTGAAGCTTTCTTT. Together with reference TRBV7-2 and TRBJ1-1, the CDR3 gives the full variable domain: GAGVSQSPSNKVTEKGKDVELRCDPISGHTALYWYRQSLGQGLEFLIYFQGNSAPDKSGLPSDRFSAERTGGSVSTLTIQRTQQEDSAVYLCASSTRTGMNTEAFFGQGTRLTVV.

The chain employs TRBV18 and TRBJ2-2; D remains unclear. CDR1 and CDR2 (germline): KGHSH, LQKENI. The CDR3 totals 15 residues. The V end lost 4 bases, the J end lost 1 base, and 10 bases lay between the germline ends. The CDR3 bases are TGTGCCAGCTCACAGAAGTCCTTGAACACCGGGGAGCTGTTTTTT. Translating it yields CASSQKSLNTGELFF.